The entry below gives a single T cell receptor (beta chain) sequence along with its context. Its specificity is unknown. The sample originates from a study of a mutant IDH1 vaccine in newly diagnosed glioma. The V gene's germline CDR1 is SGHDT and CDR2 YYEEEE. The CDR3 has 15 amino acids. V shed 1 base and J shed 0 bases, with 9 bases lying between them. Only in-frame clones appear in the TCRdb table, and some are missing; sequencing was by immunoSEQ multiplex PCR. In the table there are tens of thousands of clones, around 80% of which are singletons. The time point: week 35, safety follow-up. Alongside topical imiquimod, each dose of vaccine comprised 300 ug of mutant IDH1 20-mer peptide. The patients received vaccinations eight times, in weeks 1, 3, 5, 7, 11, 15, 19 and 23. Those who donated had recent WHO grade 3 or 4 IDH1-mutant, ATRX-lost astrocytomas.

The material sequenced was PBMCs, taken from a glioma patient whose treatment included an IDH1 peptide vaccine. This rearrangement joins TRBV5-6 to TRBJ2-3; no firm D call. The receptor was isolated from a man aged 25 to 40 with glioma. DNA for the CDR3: TGTGCCAGCAGCTTGAGAGGCCGTAGCACAGATACGCAGTATTTT. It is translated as CASSLRGRSTDTQYF.